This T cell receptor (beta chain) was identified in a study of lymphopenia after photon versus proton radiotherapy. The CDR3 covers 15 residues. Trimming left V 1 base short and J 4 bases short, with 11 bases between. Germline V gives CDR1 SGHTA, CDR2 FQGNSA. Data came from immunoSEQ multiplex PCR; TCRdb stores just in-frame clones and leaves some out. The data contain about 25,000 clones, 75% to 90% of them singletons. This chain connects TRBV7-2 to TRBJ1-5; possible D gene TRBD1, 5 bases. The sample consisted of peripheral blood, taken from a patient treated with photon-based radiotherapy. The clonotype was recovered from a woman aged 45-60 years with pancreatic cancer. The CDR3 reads CASSLGRQKNQPQHF. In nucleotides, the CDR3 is TGTGCCAGCAGCTTAGGCAGACAGAAGAATCAGCCCCAGCATTTT.